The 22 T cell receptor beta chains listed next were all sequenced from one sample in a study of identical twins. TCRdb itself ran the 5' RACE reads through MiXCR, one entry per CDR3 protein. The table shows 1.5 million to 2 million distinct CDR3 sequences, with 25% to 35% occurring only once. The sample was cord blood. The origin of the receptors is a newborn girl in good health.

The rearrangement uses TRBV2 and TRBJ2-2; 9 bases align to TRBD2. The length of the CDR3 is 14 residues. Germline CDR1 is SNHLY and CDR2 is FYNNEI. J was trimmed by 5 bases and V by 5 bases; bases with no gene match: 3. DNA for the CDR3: TGTGCCAGCAGTCTTAGCGGGAGAACCGGGGAGCTGTTTTTT. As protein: CASSLSGRTGELFF.

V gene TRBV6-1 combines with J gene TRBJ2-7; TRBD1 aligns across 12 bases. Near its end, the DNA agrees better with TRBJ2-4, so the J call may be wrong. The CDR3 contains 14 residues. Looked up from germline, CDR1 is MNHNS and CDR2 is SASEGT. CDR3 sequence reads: CASSLGTGGGIQYF. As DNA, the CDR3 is TGTGCCAGCAGTCTTGGGACAGGGGGCGGCATTCAGTACTTC.

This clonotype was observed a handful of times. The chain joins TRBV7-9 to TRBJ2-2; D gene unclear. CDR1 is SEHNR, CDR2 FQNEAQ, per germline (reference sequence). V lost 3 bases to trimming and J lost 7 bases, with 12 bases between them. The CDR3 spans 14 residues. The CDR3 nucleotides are TGTGCCAGCAGCTTGGTCGGCAGCTACGGGGAGCTGTTTTTT. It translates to CASSLVGSYGELFF.

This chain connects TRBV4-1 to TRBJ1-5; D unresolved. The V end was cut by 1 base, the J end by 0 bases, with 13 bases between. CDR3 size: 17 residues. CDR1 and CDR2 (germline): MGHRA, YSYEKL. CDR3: CASSQGKRTDSNQPQHF. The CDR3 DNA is TGCGCCAGCAGCCAAGGAAAACGGACGGATAGCAATCAGCCCCAGCATTTT.

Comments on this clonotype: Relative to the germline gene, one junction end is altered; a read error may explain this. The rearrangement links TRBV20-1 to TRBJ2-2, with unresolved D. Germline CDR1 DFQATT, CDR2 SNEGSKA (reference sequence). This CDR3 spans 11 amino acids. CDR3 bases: TGCGGTGCTAGAGGTCACGGGGAGCTGTTTTTT. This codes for CGARGHGELFF.

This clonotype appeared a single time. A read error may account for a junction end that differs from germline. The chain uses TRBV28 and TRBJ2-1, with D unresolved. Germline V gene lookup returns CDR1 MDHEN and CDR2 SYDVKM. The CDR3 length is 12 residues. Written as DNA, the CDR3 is TGTGCCAGGAGTTTTCTGTGGGGTGAGCAGTTCTTC. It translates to CARSFLWGEQFF.

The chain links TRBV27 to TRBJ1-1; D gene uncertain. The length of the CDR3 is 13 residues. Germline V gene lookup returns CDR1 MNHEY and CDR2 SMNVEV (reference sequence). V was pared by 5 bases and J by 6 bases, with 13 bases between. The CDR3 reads CASSGVVPPEAFF. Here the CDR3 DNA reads TGTGCCAGCAGTGGAGTCGTCCCCCCTGAAGCTTTCTTT.

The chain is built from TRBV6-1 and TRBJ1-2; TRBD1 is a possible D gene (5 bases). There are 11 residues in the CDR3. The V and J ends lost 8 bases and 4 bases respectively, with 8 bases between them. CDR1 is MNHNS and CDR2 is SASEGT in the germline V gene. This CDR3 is CASQQVYGYTF. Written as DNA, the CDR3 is TGTGCCAGCCAACAGGTCTATGGCTACACCTTC.

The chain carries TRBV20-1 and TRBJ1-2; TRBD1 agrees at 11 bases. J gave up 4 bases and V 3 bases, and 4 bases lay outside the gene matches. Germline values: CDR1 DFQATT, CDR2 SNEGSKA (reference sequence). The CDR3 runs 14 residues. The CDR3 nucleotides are TGCAGTGCTAGGGACAGGGGGCGCACCTATGGCTACACCTTC. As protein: CSARDRGRTYGYTF.

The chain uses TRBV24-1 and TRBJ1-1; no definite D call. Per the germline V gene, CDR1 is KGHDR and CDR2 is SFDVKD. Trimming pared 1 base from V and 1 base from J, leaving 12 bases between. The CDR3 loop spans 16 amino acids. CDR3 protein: CATSDLADYSNTEAFF. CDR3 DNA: TGTGCCACCAGTGATTTAGCGGACTACTCGAACACTGAAGCTTTCTTT.

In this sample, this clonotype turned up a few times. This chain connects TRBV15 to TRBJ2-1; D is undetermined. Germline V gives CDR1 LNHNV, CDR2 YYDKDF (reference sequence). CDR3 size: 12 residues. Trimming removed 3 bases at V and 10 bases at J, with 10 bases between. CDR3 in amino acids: CATSRIADEQFF. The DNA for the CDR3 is TGTGCCACCAGCAGGATCGCGGACGAGCAGTTCTTC.

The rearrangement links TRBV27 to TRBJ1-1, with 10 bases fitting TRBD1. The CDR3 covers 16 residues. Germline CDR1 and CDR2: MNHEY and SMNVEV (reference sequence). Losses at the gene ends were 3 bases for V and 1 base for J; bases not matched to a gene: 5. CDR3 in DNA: TGTGCCAGCAGTTTTTGGGACAGGGGCCCGAACACTGAAGCTTTCTTT. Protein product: CASSFWDRGPNTEAFF.

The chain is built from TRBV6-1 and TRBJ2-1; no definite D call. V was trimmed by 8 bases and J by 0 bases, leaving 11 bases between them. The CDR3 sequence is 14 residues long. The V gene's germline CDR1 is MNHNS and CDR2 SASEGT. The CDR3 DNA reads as TGTGCCAGCTCGAGGAGCCACTCCTACAATGAGCAGTTCTTC. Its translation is CASSRSHSYNEQFF.

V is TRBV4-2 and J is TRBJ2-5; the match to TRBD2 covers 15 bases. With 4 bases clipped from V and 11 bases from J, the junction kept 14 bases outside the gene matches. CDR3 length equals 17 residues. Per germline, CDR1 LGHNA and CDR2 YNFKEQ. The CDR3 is CASSPLGLAGGGNEQYF. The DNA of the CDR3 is TGTGCCAGCAGCCCGTTAGGACTAGCGGGAGGGGGCAATGAGCAGTACTTC.

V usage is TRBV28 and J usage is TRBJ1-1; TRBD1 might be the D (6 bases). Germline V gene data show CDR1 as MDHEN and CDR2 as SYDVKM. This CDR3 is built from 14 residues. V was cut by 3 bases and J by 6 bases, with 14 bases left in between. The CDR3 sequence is CASSLGNRDAEAFF. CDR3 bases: TGTGCCAGCAGTTTGGGGAACAGGGATGCTGAAGCTTTCTTT.

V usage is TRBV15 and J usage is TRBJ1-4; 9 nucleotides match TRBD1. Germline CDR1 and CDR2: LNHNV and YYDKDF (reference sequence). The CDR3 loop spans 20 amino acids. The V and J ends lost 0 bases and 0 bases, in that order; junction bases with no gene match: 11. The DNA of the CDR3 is TGTGCCACCAGCAGAGATGGATGGGCGACAGGGGGTTCAACTAATGAAAAACTGTTTTTT. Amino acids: CATSRDGWATGGSTNEKLFF.

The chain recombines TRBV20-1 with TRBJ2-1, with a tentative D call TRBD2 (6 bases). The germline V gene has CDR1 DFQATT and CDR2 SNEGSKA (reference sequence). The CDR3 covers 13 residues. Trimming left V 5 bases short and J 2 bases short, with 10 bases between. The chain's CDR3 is CSALAPPYNEQFF. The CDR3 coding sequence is TGCAGTGCTCTAGCGCCTCCCTACAATGAGCAGTTCTTC.

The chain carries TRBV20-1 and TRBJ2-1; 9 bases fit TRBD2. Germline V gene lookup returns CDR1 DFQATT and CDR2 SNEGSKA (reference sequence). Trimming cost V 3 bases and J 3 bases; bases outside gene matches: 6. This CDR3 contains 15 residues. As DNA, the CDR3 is TGCAGTGCTAGCTCCGGGCGGGGGGGCTACAATGAGCAGTTCTTC. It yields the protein CSASSGRGGYNEQFF.

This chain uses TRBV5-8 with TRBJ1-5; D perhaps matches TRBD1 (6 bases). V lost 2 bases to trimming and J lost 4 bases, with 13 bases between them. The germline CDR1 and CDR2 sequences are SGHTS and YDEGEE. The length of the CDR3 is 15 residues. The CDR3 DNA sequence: TGTGCCAGCAGCTTTTCGGACAGTTTGAATCAGCCCCAGCATTTT. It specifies CASSFSDSLNQPQHF.

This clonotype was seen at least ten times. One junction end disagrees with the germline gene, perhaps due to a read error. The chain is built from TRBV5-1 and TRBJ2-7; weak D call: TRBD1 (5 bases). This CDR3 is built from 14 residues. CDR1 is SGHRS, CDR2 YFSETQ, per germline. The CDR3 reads CASSLPGSAYEQYF. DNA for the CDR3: TGTGCCAGCAGTTTACCAGGGTCCGCCTACGAGCAGTACTTC.

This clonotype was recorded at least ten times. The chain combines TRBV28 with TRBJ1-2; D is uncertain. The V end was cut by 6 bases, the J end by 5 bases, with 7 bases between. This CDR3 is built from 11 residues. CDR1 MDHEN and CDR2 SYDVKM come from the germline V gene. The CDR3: CASSLQYGYTF. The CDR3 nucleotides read TGTGCCAGCAGCTTACAATATGGCTACACCTTC.

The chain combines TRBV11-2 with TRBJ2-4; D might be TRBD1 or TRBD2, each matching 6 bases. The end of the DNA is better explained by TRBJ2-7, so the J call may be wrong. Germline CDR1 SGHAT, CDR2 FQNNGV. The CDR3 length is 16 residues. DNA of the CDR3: TGTGCCAGCAGCCCCCAGAGGGGGGCTAACATTTACGAGCAGTACTTC. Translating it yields CASSPQRGANIYEQYF.